These 3 T cell receptor beta chains originate from one sample sequenced in a study of cytomegalovirus exposure and HLA in healthy donors. This PCR relied on a set of 60 Vbeta primers and 13 Jbeta primers. Some clones are missing from TCRdb's copy, which holds only in-frame ones; the method was immunoSEQ multiplex PCR. The data show 160,000 or so clones, roughly four fifths seen once. The sequenced sample consisted of PBMCs. Receptors originate from a woman aged 40 to 50 in good health and CMV-seronegative.

This chain uses TRBV5-4 with TRBJ1-4; 9 nucleotides agree with TRBD1. The CDR3 extends over 15 amino acids. Germline CDR1 SGHNT, CDR2 YYREEE (reference sequence). The V segment lost 3 bases and the J segment 8 bases; nucleotides outside the gene matches: 8. This chain's CDR3 is CASSSIRDRDEKLFF. CDR3 nucleotide sequence: TGTGCCAGCAGCTCGATCCGGGACAGGGACGAAAAACTGTTTTTT.

This clone came up a few times. The genes are TRBV9 and TRBJ2-3; 8 bases are shared with TRBD2. The germline V gene has CDR1 SGDLS and CDR2 YYNGEE. V lost 2 bases, J lost 4 bases, and 15 bases stayed unmatched. This CDR3 contains 18 residues. The CDR3 protein is CASSVETSVAKRADTQYF. CDR3 in DNA: TGTGCCAGCAGCGTGGAGACTAGCGTCGCAAAAAGGGCAGATACGCAGTATTTT.

This clone was recorded only once. V and J are TRBV9 and TRBJ2-5; D possibly corresponds to TRBD2 (5 bases). V was trimmed by 3 bases and J by 2 bases, leaving 17 bases between them. The CDR3 contains 16 residues. Germline CDR1 is SGDLS and CDR2 is YYNGEE. This chain's CDR3 is CASSGGLAILQETQYF. Here the CDR3 DNA reads TGTGCCAGCAGCGGAGGGTTAGCGATCCTTCAAGAGACCCAGTACTTC.